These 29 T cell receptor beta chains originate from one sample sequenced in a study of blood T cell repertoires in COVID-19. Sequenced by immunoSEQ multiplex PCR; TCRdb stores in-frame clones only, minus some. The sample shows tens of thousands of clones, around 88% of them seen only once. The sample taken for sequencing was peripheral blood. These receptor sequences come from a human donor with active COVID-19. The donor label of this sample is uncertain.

CDR3 protein: CASSPSRGIVQPQHF. The CDR3 DNA reads as TGTGCCAGCAGCCCGAGCCGGGGTATCGTACAGCCCCAGCATTTT. The rearrangement links TRBV7-8 to TRBJ1-5, with D unresolved. CDR1 and CDR2 from the germline V gene are SGHVS and FQNEAQ. This CDR3 has 15 amino acids. The ends were cut back, 5 bases at V and 7 bases at J, with 18 bases in the middle.

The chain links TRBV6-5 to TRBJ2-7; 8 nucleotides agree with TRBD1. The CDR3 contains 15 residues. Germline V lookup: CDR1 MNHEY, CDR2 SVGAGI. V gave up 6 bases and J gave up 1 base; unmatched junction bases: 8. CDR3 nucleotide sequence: TGTGCCAGCAGAAGCCGGGACAGGTTTTCCTACGAGCAGTACTTC. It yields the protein CASRSRDRFSYEQYF.

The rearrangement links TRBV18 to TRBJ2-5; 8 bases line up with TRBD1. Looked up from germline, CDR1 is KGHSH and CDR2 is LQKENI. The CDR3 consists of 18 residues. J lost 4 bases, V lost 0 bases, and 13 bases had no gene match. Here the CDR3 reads CASSPPGTGTDWGETQYF. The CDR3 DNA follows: TGTGCCAGCTCACCACCCGGGACAGGTACAGACTGGGGAGAGACCCAGTACTTC.

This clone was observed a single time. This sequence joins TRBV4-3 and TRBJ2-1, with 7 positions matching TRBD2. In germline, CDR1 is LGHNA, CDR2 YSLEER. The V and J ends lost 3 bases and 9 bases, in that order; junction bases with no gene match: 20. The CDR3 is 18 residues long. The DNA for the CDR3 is TGCGCCAGCAGCCACCTACTTGGAGCTAGCGGATCCTCGGGTGAGCAGTTCTTC. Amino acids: CASSHLLGASGSSGEQFF.

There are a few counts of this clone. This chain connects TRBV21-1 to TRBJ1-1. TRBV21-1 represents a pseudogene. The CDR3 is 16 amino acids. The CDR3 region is CASSKCTGRENTEAFF. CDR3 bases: TGTGCCAGCAGCAAATGCACAGGGAGGGAGAACACTGAAGCTTTCTTT.

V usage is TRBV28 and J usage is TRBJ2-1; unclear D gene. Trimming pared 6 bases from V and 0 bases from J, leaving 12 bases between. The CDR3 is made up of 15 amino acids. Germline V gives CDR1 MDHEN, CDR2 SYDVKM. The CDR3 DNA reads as TGTGCCAGCAGGCCCATTACTGGCTCCTACAATGAGCAGTTCTTC. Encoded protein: CASRPITGSYNEQFF.

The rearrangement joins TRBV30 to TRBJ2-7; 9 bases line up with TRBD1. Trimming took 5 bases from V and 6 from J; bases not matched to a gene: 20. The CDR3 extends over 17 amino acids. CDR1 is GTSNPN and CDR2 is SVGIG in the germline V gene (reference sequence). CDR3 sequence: CAWEVRGLGQGPIEQYF. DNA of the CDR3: TGTGCCTGGGAAGTTAGGGGCTTGGGACAGGGTCCCATCGAGCAGTACTTC.

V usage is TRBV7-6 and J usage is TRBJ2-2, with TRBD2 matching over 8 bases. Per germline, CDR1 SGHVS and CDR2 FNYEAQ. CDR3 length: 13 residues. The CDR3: CAVAGTNTGELFF. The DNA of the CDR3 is TGTGCGGTAGCGGGAACGAACACCGGGGAGCTGTTTTTT.

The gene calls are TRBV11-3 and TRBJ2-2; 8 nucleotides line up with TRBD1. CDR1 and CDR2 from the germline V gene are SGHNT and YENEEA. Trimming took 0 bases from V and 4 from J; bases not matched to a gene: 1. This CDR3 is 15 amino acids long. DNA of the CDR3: TGTGCCAGCAGCTTAGACAGGGGGCTCACCGGGGAGCTGTTTTTT. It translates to CASSLDRGLTGELFF.

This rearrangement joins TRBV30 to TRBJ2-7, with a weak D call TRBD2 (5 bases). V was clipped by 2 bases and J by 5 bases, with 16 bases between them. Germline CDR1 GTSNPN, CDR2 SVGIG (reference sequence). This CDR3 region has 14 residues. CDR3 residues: CAWSSPPQRNEQYF. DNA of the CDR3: TGTGCCTGGAGTTCTCCCCCCCAGCGGAACGAGCAGTACTTC.

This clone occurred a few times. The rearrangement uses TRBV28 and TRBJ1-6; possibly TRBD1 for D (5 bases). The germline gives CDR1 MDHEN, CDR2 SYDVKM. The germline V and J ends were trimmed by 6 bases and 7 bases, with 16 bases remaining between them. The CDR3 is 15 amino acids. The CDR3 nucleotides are TGTGCCAGCAGCCAACTAGGAGGGGCCAATTCACCCCTCCACTTT. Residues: CASSQLGGANSPLHF. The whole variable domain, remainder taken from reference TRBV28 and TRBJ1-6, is DVKVTQSSRYLVKRTGEKVFLECVQDMDHENMFWYRQDPGLGLRLIYFSYDVKMKEKGDIPEGYSVSREKKERFSLILESASTNQTSMYLCASSQLGGANSPLHFGNGTRLTVT.

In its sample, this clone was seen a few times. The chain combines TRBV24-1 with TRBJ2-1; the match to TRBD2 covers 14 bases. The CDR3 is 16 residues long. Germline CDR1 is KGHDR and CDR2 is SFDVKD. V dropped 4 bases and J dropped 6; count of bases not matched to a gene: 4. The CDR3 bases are TGTGCCACCAGTGACCGAGGACTAGCGGGAGGCAATGAGCAGTTCTTC. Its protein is CATSDRGLAGGNEQFF.

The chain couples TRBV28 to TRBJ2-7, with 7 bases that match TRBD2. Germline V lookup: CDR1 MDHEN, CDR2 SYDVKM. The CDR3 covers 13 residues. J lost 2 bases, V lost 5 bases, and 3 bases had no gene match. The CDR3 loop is CASSPSGTYEQYF. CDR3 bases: TGTGCCAGCAGTCCTAGCGGCACCTACGAGCAGTACTTC. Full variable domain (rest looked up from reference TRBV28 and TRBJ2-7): DVKVTQSSRYLVKRTGEKVFLECVQDMDHENMFWYRQDPGLGLRLIYFSYDVKMKEKGDIPEGYSVSREKKERFSLILESASTNQTSMYLCASSPSGTYEQYFGPGTRLTVT.

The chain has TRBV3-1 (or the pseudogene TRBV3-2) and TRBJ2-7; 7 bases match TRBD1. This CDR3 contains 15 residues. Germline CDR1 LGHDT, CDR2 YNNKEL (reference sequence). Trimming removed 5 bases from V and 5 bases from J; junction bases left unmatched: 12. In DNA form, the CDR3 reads TGTGCCAGCAGCTCGGGACAGTATCCTTCCCACGAGCAGTACTTC. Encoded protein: CASSSGQYPSHEQYF.

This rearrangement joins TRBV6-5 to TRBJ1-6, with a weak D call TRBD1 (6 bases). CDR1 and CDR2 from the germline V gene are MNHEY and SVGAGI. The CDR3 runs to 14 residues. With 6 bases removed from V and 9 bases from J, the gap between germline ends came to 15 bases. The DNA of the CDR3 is TGTGCCAGCAGCCGGACAGATTCGGGTTCACCCCTCCACTTT. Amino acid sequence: CASSRTDSGSPLHF.

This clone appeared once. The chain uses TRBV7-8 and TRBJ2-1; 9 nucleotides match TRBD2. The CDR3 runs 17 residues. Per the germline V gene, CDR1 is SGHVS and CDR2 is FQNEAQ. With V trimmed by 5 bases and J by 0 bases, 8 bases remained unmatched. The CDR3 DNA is TGTGCCAGCAGCCCAATAGCGGGAGTTATCTCCTACAATGAGCAGTTCTTC. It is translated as CASSPIAGVISYNEQFF.

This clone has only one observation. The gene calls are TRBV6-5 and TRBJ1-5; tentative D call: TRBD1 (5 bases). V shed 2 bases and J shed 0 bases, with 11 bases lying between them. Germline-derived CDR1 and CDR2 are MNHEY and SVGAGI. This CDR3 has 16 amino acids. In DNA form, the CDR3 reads TGTGCCAGCAGTTACAGGGGCCCCTATAGCAATCAGCCCCAGCATTTT. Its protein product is CASSYRGPYSNQPQHF.

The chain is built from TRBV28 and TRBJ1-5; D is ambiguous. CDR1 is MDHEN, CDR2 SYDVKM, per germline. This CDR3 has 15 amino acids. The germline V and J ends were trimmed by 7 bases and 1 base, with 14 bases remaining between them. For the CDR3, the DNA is TGTGCCAGCACCCTAACGGAGGAGAGCAATCAGCCCCAGCATTTT. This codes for CASTLTEESNQPQHF. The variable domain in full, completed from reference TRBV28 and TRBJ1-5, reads DVKVTQSSRYLVKRTGEKVFLECVQDMDHENMFWYRQDPGLGLRLIYFSYDVKMKEKGDIPEGYSVSREKKERFSLILESASTNQTSMYLCASTLTEESNQPQHFGDGTRLSIL.

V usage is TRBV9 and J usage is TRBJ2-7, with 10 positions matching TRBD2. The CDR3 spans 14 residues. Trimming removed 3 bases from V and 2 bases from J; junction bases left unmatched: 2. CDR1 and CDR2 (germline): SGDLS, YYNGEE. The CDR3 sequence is CASSAGTSAYEQYF. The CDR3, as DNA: TGTGCCAGCAGCGCGGGGACTAGCGCCTACGAGCAGTACTTC.

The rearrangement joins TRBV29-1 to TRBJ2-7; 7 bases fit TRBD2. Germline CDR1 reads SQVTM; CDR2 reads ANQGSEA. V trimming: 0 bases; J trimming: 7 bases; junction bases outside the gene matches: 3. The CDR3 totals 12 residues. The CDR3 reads CSVEDYGREQYF. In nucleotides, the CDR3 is TGCAGCGTTGAAGATTACGGGAGGGAGCAGTACTTC.

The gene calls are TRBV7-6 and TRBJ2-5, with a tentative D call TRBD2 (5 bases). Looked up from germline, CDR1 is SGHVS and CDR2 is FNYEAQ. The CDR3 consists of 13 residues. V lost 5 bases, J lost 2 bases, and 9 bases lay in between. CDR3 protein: CASSRTEQETQYF. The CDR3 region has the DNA TGTGCCAGCAGCAGGACTGAGCAAGAGACCCAGTACTTC.

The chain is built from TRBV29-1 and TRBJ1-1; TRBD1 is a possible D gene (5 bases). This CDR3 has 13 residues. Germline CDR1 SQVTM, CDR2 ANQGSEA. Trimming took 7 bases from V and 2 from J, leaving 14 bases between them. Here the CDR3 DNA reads TGCAGCGCCTCCACCGGGGGAAACACTGAAGCTTTCTTT. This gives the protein CSASTGGNTEAFF.

DNA of the CDR3: TGTGCCAGCAGCGAATACGGGAGAGCGAACAATGAGCAGTTCTTC. It is translated as CASSEYGRANNEQFF. This chain uses TRBV7-3 with TRBJ2-1, with D tentatively TRBD2 (6 bases). The CDR3 consists of 15 residues. Trimming removed 5 bases from V and 5 bases from J, with 16 bases in between. Germline lookup yields CDR1 SGHTA and CDR2 FQGTGA.

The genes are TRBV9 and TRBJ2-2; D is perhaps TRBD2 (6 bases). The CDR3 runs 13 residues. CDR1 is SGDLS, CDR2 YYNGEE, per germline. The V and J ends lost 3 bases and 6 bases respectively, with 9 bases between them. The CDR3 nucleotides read TGTGCCAGCAGCGGACTAGGGCCCGGGGAGCTGTTTTTT. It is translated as CASSGLGPGELFF.

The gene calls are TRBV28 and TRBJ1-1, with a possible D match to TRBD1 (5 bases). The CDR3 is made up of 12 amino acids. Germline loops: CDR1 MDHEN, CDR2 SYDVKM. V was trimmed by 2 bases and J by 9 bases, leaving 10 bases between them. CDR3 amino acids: CASSLGQGQAFF. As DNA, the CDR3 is TGTGCCAGCAGTTTAGGGCAGGGTCAAGCTTTCTTT.

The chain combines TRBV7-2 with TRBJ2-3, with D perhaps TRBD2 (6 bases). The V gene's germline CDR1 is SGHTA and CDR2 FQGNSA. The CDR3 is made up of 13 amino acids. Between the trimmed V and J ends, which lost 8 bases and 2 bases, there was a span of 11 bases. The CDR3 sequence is CASGRETTDTQYF. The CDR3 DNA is TGTGCCAGCGGCCGGGAGACCACAGATACGCAGTATTTT.

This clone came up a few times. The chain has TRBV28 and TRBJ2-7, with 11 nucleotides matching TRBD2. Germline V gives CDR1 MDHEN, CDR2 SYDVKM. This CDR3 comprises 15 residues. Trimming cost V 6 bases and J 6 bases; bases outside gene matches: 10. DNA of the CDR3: TGTGCCAGCAGACCAATAGCGGGAGGGCGTAGCGAGCAGTACTTC. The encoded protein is CASRPIAGGRSEQYF. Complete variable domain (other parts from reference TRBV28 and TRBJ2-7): DVKVTQSSRYLVKRTGEKVFLECVQDMDHENMFWYRQDPGLGLRLIYFSYDVKMKEKGDIPEGYSVSREKKERFSLILESASTNQTSMYLCASRPIAGGRSEQYFGPGTRLTVT.

The CDR3 nucleotides read TGTGCCAGCAGCACGACATCAGCGGGAGGGCCCCCCGGGGAGCTGTTTTTT. This gives the protein CASSTTSAGGPPGELFF. The chain has TRBV3-1 (or the pseudogene TRBV3-2) and TRBJ2-2; 10 nucleotides line up with TRBD2. Germline CDR1 is LGHDT and CDR2 is YNNKEL (reference sequence). The CDR3 has 17 amino acids. J was trimmed by 6 bases and V by 5 bases; bases with no gene match: 12.

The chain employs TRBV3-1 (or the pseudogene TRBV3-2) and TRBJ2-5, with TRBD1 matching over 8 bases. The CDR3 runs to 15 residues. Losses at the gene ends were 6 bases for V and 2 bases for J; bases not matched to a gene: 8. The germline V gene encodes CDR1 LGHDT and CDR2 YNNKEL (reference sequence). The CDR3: CASSTTGGRQETQYF. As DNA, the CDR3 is TGTGCCAGCAGTACAACAGGGGGGAGGCAAGAGACCCAGTACTTC.